These 22 T cell receptor beta chains were all obtained from the same sample, sequenced in a study of blood T cells in healthy people across ages. A second PCR, run for roughly 7 to 11 cycles, used a sample-barcoded 5' primer plus a J-beta primer mix. TCRdb passed the 5' RACE reads through MiXCR, listing each CDR3 protein once. Of 650,000 to 950,000 distinct CDR3 sequences listed, roughly 44% are singletons. Sequencing was performed on blood. The source of these receptors is a man aged 55 to 70 in good health.

The chain links TRBV27 to TRBJ2-3; D possibly matches TRBD1 or TRBD2 (6 bases each). Trimming stripped 1 base from V and 1 base from J, with 9 bases between. Per germline, CDR1 MNHEY and CDR2 SMNVEV (reference sequence). The CDR3 is 15 amino acids. CDR3 amino acids: CASSLYRGRTDTQYF. CDR3 in DNA: TGTGCCAGCAGTTTATACCGGGGGCGCACAGATACGCAGTATTTT.

As for this clonotype: A far larger clone is off by one base, so a read error is likely. The CDR3 region has the DNA TGTACCAGCAGTCGACAGGGGTACGAGCAGTACTTC. Translation gives CTSSRQGYEQYF. V and J are TRBV28 and TRBJ2-7, with 8 bases fitting TRBD1. The CDR3 extends over 12 amino acids. CDR1 and CDR2 from the germline V gene are MDHEN and SYDVKM.

The CDR3: CASSEDGIGGRVYEQYF. DNA for the CDR3: TGTGCCAGCAGTGAAGACGGGATCGGGGGCAGGGTCTACGAGCAGTACTTC. The chain combines TRBV25-1 with TRBJ2-7, with D possibly called TRBD1 or TRBD2 (6 bases each). Germline V gene sequence: CDR1 MGHDK, CDR2 SYGVNS. This CDR3 contains 17 residues. V was pared by 2 bases and J by 3 bases, with 20 bases between.

The rearrangement joins TRBV3-1 to TRBJ2-3; TRBD2 matches at 7 bases. The CDR3 has 17 residues. Germline V gene sequence: CDR1 LGHDT, CDR2 YNNKEL (reference sequence). The V gene end was trimmed by 4 bases and the J gene end by 2 bases; junction bases not matched to a gene: 12. CDR3 nucleotides: TGTGCCAGCAGCCTAAGTGGAGGGAGGGGTTCCACAGATACGCAGTATTTT. Its protein product is CASSLSGGRGSTDTQYF.

This clonotype turned up a few times. The genes are TRBV20-1 and TRBJ2-5; D unclear. Gene TRBJ2-7 matches the end of the DNA better, so the J call may be wrong. Germline-derived CDR1 and CDR2 are DFQATT and SNEGSKA (reference sequence). The CDR3 has 13 amino acids. As DNA, the CDR3 is TGCAGTGCTAGAAACCCGCGAGGTGGCGAGCAGTACTTC. It translates to CSARNPRGGEQYF.

The rearrangement links TRBV30 to TRBJ2-5; D gene uncertain. The DNA end lines up better with TRBJ2-7; the J call may be wrong. Germline V gives CDR1 GTSNPN, CDR2 SVGIG (reference sequence). CDR3 length: 13 amino acids. For the CDR3, the DNA is TGTGCCTGGAGAAGGACCGCCGGGTACGAGCAGTACTTC. Amino acid sequence: CAWRRTAGYEQYF.

The V and J genes are TRBV3-1 and TRBJ2-1; D might be TRBD1 (7 bases). This CDR3 has 14 residues. Germline V gives CDR1 LGHDT, CDR2 YNNKEL (reference sequence). With 4 bases removed from V and 7 bases from J, the gap between germline ends came to 14 bases. The CDR3 DNA reads as TGTGCCAGCAGCCTCCTTCAGGGGGGAAATGAGCAGTTCTTC. Encoded protein: CASSLLQGGNEQFF.

The J gene is TRBJ2-3, the V gene TRBV6-5, with TRBD1 matching over 9 bases. Germline CDR1 and CDR2: MNHEY and SVGAGI. CDR3 length equals 16 residues. Germline trimming cut 2 bases from V and 1 base from J; bases unmatched to any gene: 4. CDR3 loop: CASSYTTGGGTDTQYF. The CDR3 DNA sequence: TGTGCCAGCAGTTACACGACAGGGGGTGGCACAGATACGCAGTATTTT.

This sequence joins TRBV12-3 or TRBV12-4 and TRBJ2-5; D is unclear. The CDR3 has 14 residues. The germline V and J ends were trimmed by 0 bases and 11 bases, with 16 bases remaining between them. CDR3 loop: CASSLAAVGNEQYF. Written as DNA, the CDR3 is TGTGCCAGCAGTTTAGCGGCGGTGGGGAATGAGCAGTACTTC.

Ten or more counts support this clonotype. V and J are TRBV7-2 and TRBJ2-7, with D possibly TRBD2 on 5 matching bases. This CDR3 region has 15 residues. Trimming cost V 1 base and J 3 bases, with 13 bases left between them. Per germline, CDR1 SGHTA and CDR2 FQGNSA. The CDR3, as DNA: TGTGCCAGCAGCTTAGGCCGGGGAAGGGACTACGAGCAGTACTTC. This sequence encodes CASSLGRGRDYEQYF.

This chain joins TRBV7-3 and TRBJ2-1; 7 bases map to TRBD2. TRBJ2-7 matches the DNA end more closely, so the J call is doubtful. The CDR3 contains 15 residues. From germline, CDR1 is SGHTA and CDR2 FQGTGA. The CDR3 here is CASSPQRGPYNEQYF. CDR3 nucleotide sequence: TGTGCCAGCAGCCCTCAGCGGGGCCCCTACAATGAGCAGTACTTC.

This clonotype was recorded a few times. The chain couples TRBV7-2 to TRBJ2-3, with TRBD1 as a possible D gene (6 bases). V was clipped by 4 bases and J by 0 bases, with 11 bases between them. Per germline, CDR1 SGHTA and CDR2 FQGNSA. CDR3 length: 15 amino acids. CDR3 coding DNA: TGTGCCAGCAGCTCCCCGGACAGAAGCACAGATACGCAGTATTTT. Its protein product is CASSSPDRSTDTQYF.

The V gene is TRBV2, the J gene TRBJ1-1; D unresolved. Per germline, CDR1 SNHLY and CDR2 FYNNEI. V was clipped by 4 bases and J by 3 bases, with 9 bases between them. This CDR3 region has 13 residues. The CDR3 reads CASSGLSDTEAFF. CDR3 nucleotide sequence: TGTGCCAGCAGTGGCCTTTCGGACACTGAAGCTTTCTTT.

V is TRBV12-3 or TRBV12-4 and J is TRBJ2-7; perhaps TRBD2 as D (6 bases). Trimming removed 1 base from V and 9 bases from J, with 7 bases in between. The CDR3 has 11 residues. CDR3 residues: CASSLGEAQYF. CDR3 nucleotides: TGTGCCAGCAGTTTAGGGGAGGCGCAGTACTTC.

The rearrangement joins TRBV20-1 to TRBJ2-3; D not certain. CDR1 is DFQATT and CDR2 is SNEGSKA in the germline V gene (reference sequence). V dropped 0 bases and J dropped 2 bases, with 15 bases sitting between them. The CDR3 totals 16 residues. The DNA for the CDR3 is TGCAGTGCTAGAGATTGGATTAGGTATTCCACAGATACGCAGTATTTT. The encoded protein is CSARDWIRYSTDTQYF.

This clonotype was counted between two and nine times. The V gene is TRBV9, the J gene TRBJ2-3; 12 nucleotides align to TRBD1. The CDR3 has 19 residues. The junction had 15 bases not matched to a gene; V was cut back by 4 bases and J by 3 bases. CDR1 is SGDLS, CDR2 YYNGEE, per germline. CDR3 residues: CASSPPGTGGLDSTDTQYF. The DNA of the CDR3 is TGTGCCAGCAGCCCCCCCGGGACAGGGGGCTTGGATAGTACAGATACGCAGTATTTT.

The chain employs TRBV7-9 and TRBJ2-1; 13 bases are a match to TRBD2. The CDR3 runs to 19 residues. The junction had 9 bases not matched to a gene; V was cut back by 4 bases and J by 0 bases. The germline CDR1 and CDR2 sequences are SEHNR and FQNEAQ (reference sequence). The CDR3 loop reads CASSSPGLAGSSSYNEQFF. CDR3 bases: TGTGCCAGCAGCTCGCCGGGACTAGCGGGGAGTAGCTCCTACAATGAGCAGTTCTTC. Full variable domain (remainder filled in from reference TRBV7-9 and TRBJ2-1): DTGVSQNPRHKITKRGQNVTFRCDPISEHNRLYWYRQTLGQGPEFLTYFQNEAQLEKSRLLSDRFSAERPKGSFSTLEIQRTEQGDSAMYLCASSSPGLAGSSSYNEQFFGPGTRLTVL.

The chain recombines TRBV20-1 with TRBJ1-6; D might be TRBD1 (5 bases). CDR1 is DFQATT and CDR2 is SNEGSKA in the germline V gene (reference sequence). The CDR3 spans 14 residues. The V end lost 3 bases, the J end lost 9 bases, and 15 bases lay between the germline ends. The CDR3 protein is CSARKSSGSSPLHF. The CDR3 DNA sequence: TGCAGTGCTAGGAAGTCCTCAGGGAGTTCACCCCTCCACTTT.

This clonotype was observed a handful of times. V and J are TRBV6-6 and TRBJ1-4, with 7 bases fitting TRBD1. J was trimmed by 8 bases and V by 0 bases; bases with no gene match: 9. CDR3 length equals 16 residues. Germline V gene sequence: CDR1 MNHNY, CDR2 SVGAGI (reference sequence). This CDR3 reads CASSYSIQGEEEKLFF. The CDR3 coding sequence is TGTGCCAGCAGTTACTCGATTCAGGGGGAAGAGGAAAAACTGTTTTTT.

V usage is TRBV28 and J usage is TRBJ2-2, with D unclear. The germline CDR1 and CDR2 sequences are MDHEN and SYDVKM. This CDR3 has 14 residues. Trimming removed 2 bases from V and 6 bases from J, with 10 bases in between. CDR3 sequence (DNA): TGTGCCAGCAGTTTACCCCAGGCGTCCGGGGAGCTGTTTTTT. Protein: CASSLPQASGELFF. Based on the CDR3 plus reference TRBV28 and TRBJ2-2, the full variable domain is DVKVTQSSRYLVKRTGEKVFLECVQDMDHENMFWYRQDPGLGLRLIYFSYDVKMKEKGDIPEGYSVSREKKERFSLILESASTNQTSMYLCASSLPQASGELFFGEGSRLTVL.

This clonotype turned up a few times. A much bigger clone sits one base away, suggesting this may be a read error. The chain has TRBV7-2 and TRBJ2-7; TRBD1 aligns across 7 bases. Germline CDR1 reads SGHTA; CDR2 reads FQGNSA. V was pared by 2 bases and J by 5 bases, with 6 bases of the junction left unmatched. There are 14 residues in the CDR3. Here the CDR3 DNA reads TGTGCCAGCAGCTTACGGGACAGTATCAACGAGCAGTACTTC. Amino acids: CASSLRDSINEQYF.

In this sample, this clonotype turned up a few times. The chain employs TRBV27 and TRBJ2-4; D unclear. The closer fit of TRBJ2-7 to the DNA end suggests the J call may be wrong. The CDR3 length is 13 residues. Germline assignment: CDR1 MNHEY and CDR2 SMNVEV (reference sequence). CDR3 sequence reads: CASSRSDLYEQYF. For the CDR3, the DNA is TGTGCCAGCAGTCGATCCGACCTTTACGAGCAGTACTTC.